One TCR beta chain is described in this entry. At one end, the junction sequence differs from germline, possibly due to a read error. The record originates from a study of OX40 agonist ivuxolimab in advanced cancers. Assay: immunoSEQ multiplex PCR; the TCRdb copy retains only in-frame clones and omits some. The sample contains about 20,000 clones, about four fifths of which appear only once. The germline CDR1 and CDR2 sequences are SSHAT and FNYEAQ (reference sequence). The CDR3 runs to 14 residues. The material sequenced was CD4+ or CD8+ T cells sorted from blood, taken in a trial of the OX40 agonist ivuxolimab. The V and J genes are TRBV7-7 and TRBJ2-1; D is unclear. The origin of this receptor is an adult with an advanced solid tumor such as melanoma, head and neck, liver or kidney cancer. CDR3 nucleotides: TGTGCTAGCAGTCCCGCTGGCGCCGTGAATGAGCAGTTCTTC. This gives the protein CASSPAGAVNEQFF.